Here is one T cell receptor beta chain with its context. Its antigen is unidentified. The CDR3 totals 15 residues. V was trimmed by 5 bases and J by 7 bases, leaving 21 bases between them. Germline values: CDR1 MNHEY, CDR2 SVGAGI. The sample is drawn from a study of long-term antiretroviral therapy in people with HIV. Notes on the study in general: Neither ART adherence, viral resistance nor therapy changes were documented. The study found narrower CDR3 length ranges in HIV repertoires than in controls.

Sequencing used immunoSEQ v3.0 at survey level. Repertoires were generated with immunoSEQ multiplex PCR, while TCRdb's copy carries only in-frame clones and drops some. The table shows tens of thousands of clones, with 90% to 95% occurring only once. The samples comprised roughly 0.9-11 million cryopreserved PBMC ahead of DNA extraction. The sequencing used unsorted PBMCs, collected around 7.4 years after starting antiretroviral therapy. The genes are TRBV6-5 and TRBJ2-7, with a tentative D call TRBD1 (7 bases). The TCR sequence derives from a man aged 50 or older with HIV. The CDR3 loop reads CASSPRDSGLVEQYF. CDR3 nucleotide sequence: TGTGCCAGCAGTCCGCGGGACAGCGGATTAGTGGAGCAGTACTTC.